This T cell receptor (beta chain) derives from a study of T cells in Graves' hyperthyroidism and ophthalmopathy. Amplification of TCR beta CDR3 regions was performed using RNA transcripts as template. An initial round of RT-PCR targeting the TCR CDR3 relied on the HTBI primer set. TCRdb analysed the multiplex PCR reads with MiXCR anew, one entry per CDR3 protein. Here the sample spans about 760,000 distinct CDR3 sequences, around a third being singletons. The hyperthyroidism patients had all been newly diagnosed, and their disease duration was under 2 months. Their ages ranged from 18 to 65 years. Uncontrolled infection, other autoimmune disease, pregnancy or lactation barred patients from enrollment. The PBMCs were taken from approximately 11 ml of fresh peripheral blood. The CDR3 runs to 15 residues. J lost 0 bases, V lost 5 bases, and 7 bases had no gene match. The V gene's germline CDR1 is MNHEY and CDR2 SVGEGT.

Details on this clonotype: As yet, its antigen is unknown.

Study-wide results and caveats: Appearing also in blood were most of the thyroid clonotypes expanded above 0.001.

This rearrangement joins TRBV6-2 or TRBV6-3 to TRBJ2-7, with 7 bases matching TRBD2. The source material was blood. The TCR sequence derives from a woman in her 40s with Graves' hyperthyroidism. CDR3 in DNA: TGTGCCAGCAGTGCAGGCGGGGGAAGCTCCTACGAGCAGTACTTC. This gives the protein CASSAGGGSSYEQYF.